This passage covers 14 T cell receptor beta chains from one sample sequenced in a study of blood T cell repertoires in COVID-19. Assay used: immunoSEQ multiplex PCR; TCRdb lists only in-frame clones, some missing. The sample lists more than 200,000 clones; 70% to 85% were seen once. Sequenced sample: peripheral blood. The receptors come from a woman older than 75 with active or convalescent COVID-19.

The rearrangement links TRBV27 to TRBJ1-2; 8 nucleotides match TRBD1. The V gene's germline CDR1 is MNHEY and CDR2 SMNVEV (reference sequence). There are 15 residues in the CDR3. The V and J ends lost 4 bases and 0 bases, in that order; junction bases with no gene match: 4. This chain's CDR3 is CASSSGQGANYGYTF. CDR3 coding DNA: TGTGCCAGCAGTTCCGGACAGGGCGCTAACTATGGCTACACCTTC.

The rearrangement links TRBV10-3 to TRBJ2-6, with TRBD1 as a possible D gene (6 bases). Per germline, CDR1 ENHRY and CDR2 SYGVKD. V lost 10 bases to trimming and J lost 4 bases, with 11 bases between them. This CDR3 region has 13 residues. CDR3 sequence: CATQGSGANVLTF. CDR3 DNA sequence: TGTGCCACCCAGGGGTCGGGGGCCAACGTCCTGACTTTC.

The rearrangement links TRBV6-6 to TRBJ1-4, with TRBD1 matching over 9 bases. Germline V gives CDR1 MNHNY, CDR2 SVGAGI (reference sequence). The CDR3 covers 16 residues. V gave up 6 bases and J gave up 6 bases; unmatched junction bases: 11. Here the CDR3 reads CASRHTGTGMDEKLFF. The CDR3 DNA sequence: TGTGCCAGCAGACACACGGGGACAGGGATGGATGAAAAACTGTTTTTT.

The chain has TRBV6-1 and TRBJ1-2; possible D gene TRBD1, 5 bases. The germline gives CDR1 MNHNS, CDR2 SASEGT. Trimming took off 2 bases at V and 1 base at J, with 8 bases between the two ends. The CDR3 extends over 14 amino acids. The CDR3 DNA reads TGTGCCAGCAGTGAATGGGGGGATAACTATGGCTACACCTTC. Translation: CASSEWGDNYGYTF.

V is TRBV28 and J is TRBJ1-4; the D gene is possibly TRBD1 (5 bases). The CDR3 contains 12 residues. Germline V gene data show CDR1 as MDHEN and CDR2 as SYDVKM. CDR3 nucleotide sequence: TGTGGCGTCGGGGGTGCTAATGAAAAACTGTTTTTT. It codes for CGVGGANEKLFF.

This clone has just one count. The chain is built from TRBV7-8 and TRBJ1-2; 8 nucleotides line up with TRBD1. The junction had 6 bases not matched to a gene; V was cut back by 4 bases and J by 8 bases. The CDR3 is 13 amino acids. From germline, CDR1 is SGHVS and CDR2 FQNEAQ. The CDR3 here is CASSSAQGGGYTF. The CDR3 nucleotides read TGTGCCAGCAGCTCCGCACAGGGGGGAGGCTACACCTTC.

The chain is built from TRBV29-1 and TRBJ1-2; no definite D call. The CDR3 is 14 residues long. CDR1 and CDR2 from the germline V gene are SQVTM and ANQGSEA. V lost 0 bases and J 8 bases, leaving 16 bases between the germline ends. The CDR3 DNA reads TGCAGCGTTGAAGATCTTACGGGGTTGGGCGGCTACACCTTC. This gives the protein CSVEDLTGLGGYTF.

This clone was detected once. This chain joins TRBV5-1 and TRBJ2-7; 11 positions agree with TRBD2. J lost 0 bases, V lost 0 bases, and 5 bases had no gene match. Germline assignment: CDR1 SGHRS and CDR2 YFSETQ. The CDR3 has 17 residues. The CDR3 is CASSLGSGRAVSYEQYF. The CDR3 bases are TGCGCCAGCAGCTTGGGTAGCGGGAGGGCCGTCTCCTACGAGCAGTACTTC.

The chain recombines TRBV11-2 with TRBJ2-5; 8 bases map to TRBD2. The V segment lost 5 bases and the J segment 7 bases; nucleotides outside the gene matches: 6. The germline V gene encodes CDR1 SGHAT and CDR2 FQNNGV. The CDR3 is made up of 13 amino acids. CDR3 sequence (DNA): TGTGCCAGCAGCCGGGGGGGCCGGCCGACCCAGTACTTC. Protein: CASSRGGRPTQYF.

The chain links TRBV7-9 to TRBJ2-7; tentative D call: TRBD1 (6 bases). CDR3 length equals 14 residues. V dropped 5 bases and J dropped 0 bases, with 11 bases sitting between them. Germline CDR1 reads SEHNR; CDR2 reads FQNEAQ (reference sequence). CDR3 residues: CASSRPDSSYEQYF. The CDR3 DNA reads TGTGCCAGCAGCCGACCGGACAGCTCCTACGAGCAGTACTTC.

CDR3 protein: CASSGGRGSTSGANVLTF. As DNA, the CDR3 is TGTGCCAGCAGTGGTGGCAGGGGTTCGACCTCTGGGGCCAACGTCCTGACTTTC. V gene TRBV2 combines with J gene TRBJ2-6, with a possible D match to TRBD1 (6 bases). This CDR3 is 18 amino acids long. Germline V gene data show CDR1 as SNHLY and CDR2 as FYNNEI. Trimming removed 4 bases from V and 0 bases from J, with 16 bases in between.

This rearrangement joins TRBV2 to TRBJ1-1; the D gene is possibly TRBD1 (6 bases). The CDR3 contains 13 residues. CDR1 SNHLY and CDR2 FYNNEI come from the germline V gene. Trimming took 6 bases from V and 0 from J, leaving 8 bases between them. The CDR3: CASRQGLNTEAFF. CDR3 nucleotide sequence: TGTGCCAGCAGACAGGGATTGAACACTGAAGCTTTCTTT.

This clone was counted once. The V gene is TRBV5-1, the J gene TRBJ2-3, with 13 bases that match TRBD2. Trimming removed 2 bases from V and 3 bases from J; junction bases left unmatched: 12. Germline V gene data show CDR1 as SGHRS and CDR2 as YFSETQ. CDR3 length: 19 amino acids. This CDR3 reads CASSLQTSGGTQATDTQYF. The CDR3 DNA sequence: TGCGCCAGCAGCTTACAGACTAGCGGGGGGACCCAGGCTACAGATACGCAGTATTTT.

This chain joins TRBV6-1 and TRBJ2-7; the D is unclear. V was clipped by 2 bases and J by 5 bases, with 4 bases between them. Per the germline V gene, CDR1 is MNHNS and CDR2 is SASEGT. This CDR3 has 11 amino acids. The CDR3 DNA reads as TGTGCCAGCAGTGAAATCAACGAGCAGTACTTC. Its protein product is CASSEINEQYF.